These 24 T cell receptor beta chains were sequenced from one sample in a study of OX40 agonist ivuxolimab in advanced cancers. Assay used: immunoSEQ multiplex PCR; TCRdb lists only in-frame clones, some missing. Of roughly 46,000 clones in the sample, approximately 90% were seen once. This sample comprised CD4+ or CD8+ T cells sorted from blood, obtained in a trial of the OX40 agonist ivuxolimab. These receptors came from an adult with an advanced solid tumor such as melanoma, head and neck, liver or kidney cancer.

The chain recombines TRBV18 with TRBJ1-1; D unclear. The length of the CDR3 is 12 residues. Germline CDR1 is KGHSH and CDR2 is LQKENI. V lost 4 bases to trimming and J lost 2 bases, with 5 bases between them. The DNA of the CDR3 is TGTGCCAGCTCACTTCTTAACACTGAAGCTTTCTTT. This translates into CASSLLNTEAFF.

The rearrangement joins TRBV5-1 to TRBJ2-5, with 8 positions matching TRBD1. TRBJ2-7 explains the end of the DNA better; the J call may be wrong. The CDR3 contains 14 residues. Germline lookup yields CDR1 SGHRS and CDR2 YFSETQ. CDR3 nucleotides: TGCGCCAGCAGGAATTCCGGACAGGGCCACGAGCAGTACTTC. This codes for CASRNSGQGHEQYF.

The chain has TRBV15 and TRBJ1-5; no clear D gene. Looked up from germline, CDR1 is LNHNV and CDR2 is YYDKDF (reference sequence). The CDR3 sequence is 18 residues long. With 0 bases removed from V and 4 bases from J, the gap between germline ends came to 19 bases. CDR3 nucleotides: TGTGCCACCAGCAGAGATCTTGCTCCTGCGTCGGGTAATCAGCCCCAGCATTTT. This encodes CATSRDLAPASGNQPQHF.

This sequence joins TRBV28 and TRBJ2-7; D gene uncertain. CDR3 length equals 12 residues. Trimming cost V 6 bases and J 7 bases, with 13 bases left between them. Germline V gives CDR1 MDHEN, CDR2 SYDVKM. The CDR3 DNA sequence: TGTGCCAGCAGGACCCCGAAAGGGGAGCAGTACTTC. It codes for CASRTPKGEQYF.

Only one count was recorded for this clone. The chain uses TRBV28 and TRBJ1-2; 9 bases line up with TRBD1. There are 14 residues in the CDR3. Germline CDR1 is MDHEN and CDR2 is SYDVKM. Trimming at V came to 4 bases and at J to 5 bases, leaving 5 bases not matched to a gene. CDR3: CASSSGQGRYGYTF. The CDR3 DNA reads as TGTGCCAGCAGTTCCGGACAGGGGAGGTATGGCTACACCTTC.

V is TRBV13 and J is TRBJ2-1, with TRBD2 as a possible D gene (5 bases). The CDR3 contains 13 residues. Germline V gene lookup returns CDR1 PRHDT and CDR2 FYEKMQ (reference sequence). Trimming left V 5 bases short and J 9 bases short, with 14 bases between. The DNA of the CDR3 is TGTGCCAGCAGCCCCCCAGCGGCGGCTGAGCAGTTCTTC. It codes for CASSPPAAAEQFF.

This clone has just one count. V and J are TRBV6-5 and TRBJ2-7; either TRBD1 or TRBD2 may supply D (5 bases each). CDR1 and CDR2 from the germline V gene are MNHEY and SVGAGI. V lost 4 bases, J lost 2 bases, and 15 bases lay in between. The CDR3 spans 15 residues. CDR3: CASSSQSRGAYEQYF. DNA for the CDR3: TGTGCCAGCAGTTCCCAGAGTCGAGGGGCCTACGAGCAGTACTTC.

In its sample, this clone was seen a few times. One end of the junction fails to match germline, which may point to a read error. The V and J genes are TRBV7-7 and TRBJ2-7; D could derive from TRBD1 or TRBD2 (6 bases each). CDR1 SSHAT and CDR2 FNYEAQ come from the germline V gene (reference sequence). This CDR3 has 13 amino acids. CDR3 region: CASSLAGGDEQYF. The CDR3 DNA is TGTGCTAGCAGCTTAGCCGGGGGCGACGAGCAGTACTTC.

The chain joins TRBV9 to TRBJ1-5; 8 bases are a match to TRBD1. The CDR3 spans 15 residues. The trim removed 4 bases at V and 2 bases at J, leaving 5 bases unmatched. The V gene's germline CDR1 is SGDLS and CDR2 YYNGEE. In DNA, the CDR3 is TGTGCCAGCAGCAACGGACAGGGAGGCAATCAGCCCCAGCATTTT. It is translated as CASSNGQGGNQPQHF.

This clone came up once. The rearrangement uses TRBV9 and TRBJ2-2; a possible D gene is TRBD2 (5 bases). CDR3 length: 15 residues. The V end was cut by 0 bases, the J end by 4 bases, with 10 bases between. Germline V gives CDR1 SGDLS, CDR2 YYNGEE. CDR3 sequence: CASSVGSEGTGELFF. The CDR3 region has the DNA TGTGCCAGCAGCGTAGGTAGCGAGGGCACCGGGGAGCTGTTTTTT.

By share, this clone counts as medium-sized (0.01 to 0.1%). The genes are TRBV19 and TRBJ1-1, with unresolved D. This CDR3 is 14 amino acids long. V lost 5 bases to trimming and J lost 1 base, with 11 bases between them. Germline CDR1 and CDR2: LNHDA and SQIVND (reference sequence). The CDR3 reads CASSRELRNTEAFF. CDR3 sequence (DNA): TGTGCCAGTAGTCGTGAGCTCCGGAACACTGAAGCTTTCTTT. Based on the CDR3 plus reference TRBV19 and TRBJ1-1, the full variable domain is DGGITQSPKYLFRKEGQNVTLSCEQNLNHDAMYWYRQDPGQGLRLIYYSQIVNDFQKGDIAEGYSVSREKKESFPLTVTSAQKNPTAFYLCASSRELRNTEAFFGQGTRLTVV.

The chain links TRBV5-4 to TRBJ2-1; 8 nucleotides match TRBD2. CDR1 SGHNT and CDR2 YYREEE come from the germline V gene (reference sequence). V shed 5 bases, J shed 11 bases, and the junction held 15 bases outside the gene matches. The length of the CDR3 is 15 residues. The chain's CDR3 is CASSLAGPLSMKQFF. In DNA form, the CDR3 reads TGTGCCAGCAGTTTAGCGGGACCCCTTTCAATGAAGCAGTTCTTC.

The chain couples TRBV5-1 to TRBJ2-5, with 10 bases that match TRBD1. Germline values: CDR1 SGHRS, CDR2 YFSETQ. The CDR3 sequence is 15 residues long. Trimming removed 0 bases from V and 5 bases from J; junction bases left unmatched: 4. CDR3 nucleotide sequence: TGCGCCAGCAGCTTGGGAGACAGGGGGCCGGAGACCCAGTACTTC. It codes for CASSLGDRGPETQYF.

There are a few counts of this clone. This chain uses TRBV27 with TRBJ2-7, with 9 bases fitting TRBD1. The CDR3 is made up of 15 amino acids. Trimming cost V 6 bases and J 3 bases; bases outside gene matches: 9. CDR1 is MNHEY, CDR2 SMNVEV, per germline (reference sequence). The CDR3 spells CASSPGTGLGYEQYF. Here the CDR3 DNA reads TGTGCCAGCAGCCCAGGGACAGGGCTCGGCTACGAGCAGTACTTC.

The chain recombines TRBV5-4 with TRBJ2-7; D might be TRBD1 (7 bases). The CDR3 loop spans 14 amino acids. Germline loops: CDR1 SGHNT, CDR2 YYREEE (reference sequence). V lost 0 bases and J lost 4, with 11 bases in between. The CDR3 DNA reads TGTGCCAGCAGCTTGGGGGCAGGGGGGTACGAGCAGTACTTC. Amino acid sequence: CASSLGAGGYEQYF. Looking up the rest from reference TRBV5-4 and TRBJ2-7 gives the full variable domain: ETGVTQSPTHLIKTRGQQVTLRCSSQSGHNTVSWYQQALGQGPQFIFQYYREEENGRGNFPPRFSGLQFPNYSSELNVNALELDDSALYLCASSLGAGGYEQYFGPGTRLTVT.

This chain links TRBV2 with TRBJ2-7, with a weak D call TRBD2 (6 bases). V gave up 6 bases and J gave up 0 bases, with 15 bases separating them. Germline V lookup: CDR1 SNHLY, CDR2 FYNNEI. The CDR3 is 15 residues long. The CDR3 DNA follows: TGTGCCAGCAGCCGAACTAGCTTCAGCTCCTACGAGCAGTACTTC. It specifies CASSRTSFSSYEQYF.

This rearrangement joins TRBV6-5 to TRBJ2-3; D uncertain. The germline gives CDR1 MNHEY, CDR2 SVGAGI. CDR3 length: 15 amino acids. V lost 0 bases, J lost 3 bases, and 10 bases lay in between. CDR3 amino acids: CASSYSHWGTDTQYF. In DNA, the CDR3 is TGTGCCAGCAGTTACTCCCATTGGGGTACAGATACGCAGTATTTT.

The J gene is TRBJ2-7, the V gene TRBV27; the D is unclear. Germline CDR1 MNHEY, CDR2 SMNVEV (reference sequence). The ends were cut back, 4 bases at V and 3 bases at J, with 16 bases in the middle. The CDR3 runs to 15 residues. The CDR3, as DNA: TGTGCCAGCAGTTCCCCGGGTTACACCCTCTACGAGCAGTACTTC. This translates into CASSSPGYTLYEQYF.

This clone was found once. V is TRBV5-1 and J is TRBJ1-4; the match to TRBD1 covers 8 bases. This CDR3 has 14 amino acids. V dropped 3 bases and J dropped 8; count of bases not matched to a gene: 6. From germline, CDR1 is SGHRS and CDR2 YFSETQ. CDR3 nucleotide sequence: TGCGCCAGCAGCTATCAGGGGGCGAGGGAAAAACTGTTTTTT. Its translation is CASSYQGAREKLFF.

A note on this clone: Relative to the germline gene, one junction end is altered; a read error may explain this. The chain is built from TRBV7-7 and TRBJ2-3; no reliable D call. The CDR3 runs to 15 residues. In germline, CDR1 is SSHAT, CDR2 FNYEAQ (reference sequence). CDR3 in DNA: TGTGCTAGCAGCCAGACGCCTATTATCACAGATACGCAGTATTTT. It translates to CASSQTPIITDTQYF. The whole variable domain, filled in from reference TRBV7-7 and TRBJ2-3, reads GAGVSQSPRYKVTKRGQDVTLRCDPISSHATLYWYQQALGQGPEFLTYFNYEAQPDKSGLPSDRFSAERPEGSISTLTIQRTEQRDSAMYRCASSQTPIITDTQYFGPGTRLTVL.

The chain carries TRBV4-2 and TRBJ1-1, with 7 bases identical to TRBD1. The CDR3 covers 15 residues. Germline CDR1 reads LGHNA; CDR2 reads YNFKEQ. Trimming at V came to 4 bases and at J to 1 base, leaving 6 bases not matched to a gene. The CDR3 bases are TGTGCCAGCAGCCGAGAAGGACAGGCGAACACTGAAGCTTTCTTT. This translates into CASSREGQANTEAFF.

This chain links TRBV7-2 with TRBJ2-7; D remains ambiguous. V gave up 5 bases and J gave up 1 base, with 6 bases separating them. Germline V CDR1 and CDR2: SGHTA, FQGNSA. The CDR3 contains 12 residues. The CDR3 here is CASSLTSYEQYF. The CDR3 nucleotides read TGTGCCAGCAGCCTTACATCCTACGAGCAGTACTTC.

By its share, this clone is large. This chain uses TRBV28 with TRBJ1-1, with D perhaps matching TRBD1 (5 bases). There are 15 residues in the CDR3. The ends were cut back, 2 bases at V and 3 bases at J, with 13 bases in the middle. Germline V CDR1 and CDR2: MDHEN, SYDVKM. The CDR3 protein is CASSLRWGGDTEAFF. In nucleotides, the CDR3 is TGTGCCAGCAGTTTACGGTGGGGAGGGGACACTGAAGCTTTCTTT.

V gene TRBV27 combines with J gene TRBJ1-1; tentative D call: TRBD1 (6 bases). The CDR3 loop spans 14 amino acids. V was clipped by 2 bases and J by 3 bases, with 10 bases between them. Per the germline V gene, CDR1 is MNHEY and CDR2 is SMNVEV (reference sequence). CDR3 sequence reads: CASSLEGGYTEAFF. The DNA of the CDR3 is TGTGCCAGCAGTTTAGAAGGGGGGTACACTGAAGCTTTCTTT.